The 29 T cell receptor beta chains below were found in one sample sequenced in a study of shared clonotypes between healthy human individuals. Some clones are missing from TCRdb's copy, which holds only in-frame ones; the method was immunoSEQ multiplex PCR. This sample has hundreds of thousands of clones, with nearly 98% found just once. CD45RO-negative, CCR7-selected cells formed the naive CD8 fraction, which excluded terminally differentiated effector memory CD45RA+ cells. Sequenced: naive CD8+ T cells sorted from blood. The receptors derive from a man aged 30-40 years in good health.

This chain connects TRBV25-1 to TRBJ2-1; no clear D gene. V gave up 4 bases and J gave up 12 bases, with 13 bases separating them. CDR3 size: 12 residues. Germline CDR1 MGHDK, CDR2 SYGVNS. This chain's CDR3 is CASSAQHEAQFF. CDR3 DNA: TGTGCCAGCAGTGCCCAACACGAGGCGCAGTTCTTC.

The chain joins TRBV15 to TRBJ1-2; no definite D call. Germline assignment: CDR1 LNHNV and CDR2 YYDKDF (reference sequence). Trimming took off 3 bases at V and 3 bases at J, with 2 bases between the two ends. The CDR3 has 11 residues. CDR3 nucleotide sequence: TGTGCCACCAGCAGCGACTATGGCTACACCTTC. It specifies CATSSDYGYTF.

This clone was seen once. The chain combines TRBV11-1 with TRBJ2-7; D is undetermined. The germline V and J ends were trimmed by 5 bases and 7 bases, with 12 bases remaining between them. The CDR3 spans 12 residues. The germline V gene has CDR1 SGHAT and CDR2 FQDESV (reference sequence). The CDR3 DNA is TGTGCCAGCAGCAGGTATTCGTGGGAGCAGTACTTC. Protein product: CASSRYSWEQYF.

A remark on this clone: Other DNA sequences of this sample code for an identical CDR3. This chain joins TRBV10-1 and TRBJ2-3; D unresolved. V was trimmed by 0 bases and J by 0 bases, leaving 7 bases between them. The germline gives CDR1 WNHNN, CDR2 SYGVQD (reference sequence). The CDR3 has 15 residues. The CDR3 loop is CASSESETSTDTQYF. CDR3 in DNA: TGCGCCAGCAGTGAGTCGGAGACTAGCACAGATACGCAGTATTTT.

V usage is TRBV4-1 and J usage is TRBJ2-1; no definite D call. CDR3 length: 15 residues. Trimming shortened V by 5 bases and J by 6 bases, and 17 bases separated the two germline ends. The germline CDR1 and CDR2 sequences are MGHRA and YSYEKL. The CDR3 DNA is TGCGCCAGCAGCGGAGAATATAGGCAGTCCAATGAGCAGTTCTTC. Translating gives CASSGEYRQSNEQFF.

This CDR3 reads CASSIVYQTLLNPNEQFF. The CDR3 coding sequence is TGTGCCAGTAGTATAGTCTATCAGACTCTATTAAATCCAAATGAGCAGTTCTTC. The chain couples TRBV19 to TRBJ2-1, with D unclear. Trimming left V 1 base short and J 7 bases short, with 23 bases between. The germline gives CDR1 LNHDA, CDR2 SQIVND (reference sequence). This CDR3 is 18 amino acids long.

The J gene is TRBJ2-7, the V gene TRBV5-4; D is uncertain. The CDR3 is made up of 13 amino acids. Germline CDR1 SGHNT, CDR2 YYREEE (reference sequence). With 1 base removed from V and 0 bases from J, the gap between germline ends came to 5 bases. Written as DNA, the CDR3 is TGTGCCAGCAGCTTGTATAACTCCTACGAGCAGTACTTC. Translation gives CASSLYNSYEQYF.

This clone was recorded only once. Other DNA sequences in this specimen translate into the identical CDR3. The V gene is TRBV7-6, the J gene TRBJ2-7, with 7 bases lining up with TRBD1. The ends lost 5 bases at V and 0 bases at J; junction bases unmatched: 4. This CDR3 has 14 residues. Germline V lookup: CDR1 SGHVS, CDR2 FNYEAQ. The CDR3 DNA reads as TGTGCCAGCAGCAGCCGGGACAGCTCCTACGAGCAGTACTTC. Its protein product is CASSSRDSSYEQYF.

This clone was counted once. The J gene is TRBJ2-2, the V gene TRBV7-8; TRBD1 might be the D (7 bases). Germline V gene lookup returns CDR1 SGHVS and CDR2 FQNEAQ. The CDR3 spans 15 residues. V was cut by 6 bases and J by 5 bases, with 16 bases left in between. The CDR3 here is CASSRGAGGTGELFF. The CDR3 nucleotides read TGTGCCAGCAGTCGCGGGGCAGGGGGGACCGGGGAGCTGTTTTTT.

This clone appeared once. DNA of the CDR3: TGTGCCAGCAGCCCCGTCTCGTACAGGGAGGGCTACACCTTC. Protein sequence: CASSPVSYREGYTF. The chain is built from TRBV7-9 and TRBJ1-2; the D gene is possibly TRBD1 (6 bases). The germline V gene has CDR1 SEHNR and CDR2 FQNEAQ (reference sequence). V dropped 5 bases and J dropped 8 bases, with 18 bases sitting between them. There are 14 residues in the CDR3. The whole variable domain, filled in from reference TRBV7-9 and TRBJ1-2, reads DTGVSQNPRHKITKRGQNVTFRCDPISEHNRLYWYRQTLGQGPEFLTYFQNEAQLEKSRLLSDRFSAERPKGSFSTLEIQRTEQGDSAMYLCASSPVSYREGYTFGSGTRLTVV.

The chain combines TRBV10-3 with TRBJ2-7; D gene uncertain. The CDR3 sequence is 14 residues long. Germline CDR1 ENHRY, CDR2 SYGVKD. Trimming took off 2 bases at V and 1 base at J, with 9 bases between the two ends. The CDR3 region is CAISEEVASYEQYF. In DNA, the CDR3 is TGTGCCATCAGTGAGGAGGTCGCATCCTACGAGCAGTACTTC.

The J gene is TRBJ2-2, the V gene TRBV7-6; D gene uncertain. Germline loops: CDR1 SGHVS, CDR2 FNYEAQ. The CDR3 consists of 14 residues. Between the trimmed V and J ends, which lost 4 bases and 4 bases, there was a span of 10 bases. CDR3 sequence reads: CASSYRSGTGELFF. The CDR3 DNA reads as TGTGCCAGCAGCTACCGTTCGGGCACCGGGGAGCTGTTTTTT.

The count of this clone is one. This chain connects TRBV7-6 to TRBJ2-1; D is possibly TRBD2 (5 bases). CDR3 length: 13 amino acids. Trimming took off 1 base at V and 15 bases at J, with 16 bases between the two ends. The germline V gene encodes CDR1 SGHVS and CDR2 FNYEAQ. CDR3 in amino acids: CASSLDSLRLLFF. CDR3 DNA: TGTGCCAGCAGCTTAGATAGTCTGAGACTACTGTTCTTC.

The chain combines TRBV7-2 with TRBJ2-1; D is ambiguous. Trimming cost V 2 bases and J 9 bases, with 8 bases left between them. The CDR3 sequence is 12 residues long. The germline V gene has CDR1 SGHTA and CDR2 FQGNSA. CDR3 bases: TGTGCCAGCAGCTTATCTAGGCCTGAGCAGTTCTTC. Its translation: CASSLSRPEQFF.

The rearrangement links TRBV7-9 to TRBJ1-5; 7 bases are a match to TRBD1. Trimming at V came to 5 bases and at J to 3 bases, leaving 7 bases not matched to a gene. Germline V lookup: CDR1 SEHNR, CDR2 FQNEAQ (reference sequence). The CDR3 consists of 15 residues. This chain's CDR3 is CASSIGTAINQPQHF. The CDR3 DNA follows: TGTGCCAGCAGCATAGGGACAGCCATCAATCAGCCCCAGCATTTT. Using reference TRBV7-9 and TRBJ1-5 for the parts outside the CDR3, the full variable domain is DTGVSQNPRHKITKRGQNVTFRCDPISEHNRLYWYRQTLGQGPEFLTYFQNEAQLEKSRLLSDRFSAERPKGSFSTLEIQRTEQGDSAMYLCASSIGTAINQPQHFGDGTRLSIL.

CDR3 DNA: TGTGCCAGCAGCCAAGATAAAGACGAGCAGTACTTC. Protein: CASSQDKDEQYF. The rearrangement uses TRBV4-2 and TRBJ2-7; D is undetermined. This CDR3 comprises 12 residues. CDR1 LGHNA and CDR2 YNFKEQ come from the germline V gene. V was clipped by 0 bases and J by 5 bases, with 5 bases between them.

The chain combines TRBV9 with TRBJ2-3, with D tentatively TRBD1 or TRBD2 (5 bases each). Germline values: CDR1 SGDLS, CDR2 YYNGEE. CDR3 size: 15 residues. V was cut by 0 bases and J by 3 bases, with 11 bases left in between. The CDR3 sequence: CASSVEGTETDTQYF. In DNA, the CDR3 is TGTGCCAGCAGCGTAGAAGGGACGGAGACAGATACGCAGTATTTT.

The V call is TRBV28, the J call TRBJ2-5; D gene unclear. The CDR3 is made up of 16 amino acids. Germline loops: CDR1 MDHEN, CDR2 SYDVKM. With 4 bases removed from V and 3 bases from J, the gap between germline ends came to 18 bases. CDR3 sequence (DNA): TGTGCCAGCAGTTCACCCGGCACGGTTTTCAAAGAGACCCAGTACTTC. This sequence encodes CASSSPGTVFKETQYF.

This chain connects TRBV9 to TRBJ2-1; 8 bases are a match to TRBD2. The CDR3 extends over 18 amino acids. CDR1 and CDR2 from the germline V gene are SGDLS and YYNGEE. Losses at the gene ends were 3 bases for V and 4 bases for J; bases not matched to a gene: 15. CDR3: CASSDSARLAGHYNEQFF. The CDR3 DNA is TGTGCCAGCAGCGACTCTGCTCGGCTAGCGGGTCATTACAATGAGCAGTTCTTC.

This chain connects TRBV6-1 to TRBJ2-7; D gene ambiguous. Trimming left V 6 bases short and J 0 bases short, with 12 bases between. CDR3 length equals 14 residues. CDR1 is MNHNS, CDR2 SASEGT, per germline. The CDR3 DNA is TGTGCCAGCAGCGTCGGTCCAAGCTCCTACGAGCAGTACTTC. Residues: CASSVGPSSYEQYF.

This chain joins TRBV27 and TRBJ1-2; D uncertain. The CDR3 is 13 residues long. The ends were cut back, 6 bases at V and 8 bases at J, with 16 bases in the middle. Looked up from germline, CDR1 is MNHEY and CDR2 is SMNVEV (reference sequence). The CDR3 reads CASSLGRSDGYTF. The CDR3 coding sequence is TGTGCCAGCAGCCTCGGGAGGAGCGACGGCTACACCTTC.

This clone was detected only once. The genes are TRBV4-2 and TRBJ2-1; the D is unclear. Trimming shortened V by 0 bases and J by 4 bases, and 16 bases separated the two germline ends. CDR1 is LGHNA and CDR2 is YNFKEQ in the germline V gene. This CDR3 has 17 residues. The CDR3 coding sequence is TGTGCCAGCAGCCAAGATGGTTCTACCTCAATTTACAATGAGCAGTTCTTC. Protein: CASSQDGSTSIYNEQFF.

The rearrangement links TRBV29-1 to TRBJ2-7, with 7 nucleotides matching TRBD1. J lost 2 bases, V lost 4 bases, and 11 bases had no gene match. The CDR3 covers 15 residues. Germline V gives CDR1 SQVTM, CDR2 ANQGSEA. Here the CDR3 reads CSVVWVGTETYEQYF. DNA of the CDR3: TGCAGCGTTGTATGGGTCGGGACAGAGACCTACGAGCAGTACTTC.

J is TRBJ1-5 and V is TRBV7-8; D is unclear. The V and J ends lost 3 bases and 6 bases respectively, with 9 bases between them. CDR1 and CDR2 from the germline V gene are SGHVS and FQNEAQ. CDR3 size: 13 residues. In nucleotides, the CDR3 is TGTGCCAGCAGCTTTGATTCTAGTCAGCCCCAGCATTTT. Protein sequence: CASSFDSSQPQHF.

The chain links TRBV10-3 to TRBJ2-7; a possible D gene is TRBD1 (5 bases). The V gene's germline CDR1 is ENHRY and CDR2 SYGVKD. Trimming took off 3 bases at V and 4 bases at J, with 10 bases between the two ends. The CDR3 contains 13 residues. DNA for the CDR3: TGTGCCATCAGTGACCAGGGTAGGTACGAGCAGTACTTC. Protein sequence: CAISDQGRYEQYF.

This clone was seen only once. One end of the junction does not line up with germline, which may come from a read error. The chain carries TRBV27 and TRBJ2-1; D might be TRBD1 or TRBD2, each matching 5 bases. Per the germline V gene, CDR1 is MNHEY and CDR2 is SMNVEV (reference sequence). The CDR3 extends over 14 amino acids. The CDR3 sequence: CASSPRDLYHEQFF. Here the CDR3 DNA reads TGTGCCAGCAGTCCCCGGGACCTCTACCATGAGCAGTTCTTC.

This chain links TRBV7-6 with TRBJ2-7; D is tentatively TRBD1 or TRBD2 (5 bases each). There are 17 residues in the CDR3. CDR1 is SGHVS, CDR2 FNYEAQ, per germline. V lost 4 bases to trimming and J lost 4 bases, with 23 bases between them. The CDR3 DNA reads as TGTGCCAGCAGCTCAAAGTCAGGGCGAACGGGGCAATACGAGCAGTACTTC. Translating it yields CASSSKSGRTGQYEQYF.

A single count supports this clone. This rearrangement joins TRBV7-9 to TRBJ1-1; no definite D call. The germline V and J ends were trimmed by 5 bases and 1 base, with 11 bases remaining between them. The length of the CDR3 is 14 residues. Germline CDR1 reads SEHNR; CDR2 reads FQNEAQ (reference sequence). CDR3: CASSQSGPNTEAFF. CDR3 sequence (DNA): TGTGCCAGCAGCCAGTCCGGACCGAACACTGAAGCTTTCTTT.

The J gene is TRBJ1-2, the V gene TRBV28, with 9 bases matching TRBD1. The germline V gene has CDR1 MDHEN and CDR2 SYDVKM. The CDR3 is 16 residues long. V shed 6 bases and J 5 bases; nucleotides not matched to a gene: 13. CDR3 sequence reads: CASRKLGQGRNYGYTF. The CDR3 bases are TGTGCCAGCAGAAAACTTGGACAGGGGAGGAATTATGGCTACACCTTC.